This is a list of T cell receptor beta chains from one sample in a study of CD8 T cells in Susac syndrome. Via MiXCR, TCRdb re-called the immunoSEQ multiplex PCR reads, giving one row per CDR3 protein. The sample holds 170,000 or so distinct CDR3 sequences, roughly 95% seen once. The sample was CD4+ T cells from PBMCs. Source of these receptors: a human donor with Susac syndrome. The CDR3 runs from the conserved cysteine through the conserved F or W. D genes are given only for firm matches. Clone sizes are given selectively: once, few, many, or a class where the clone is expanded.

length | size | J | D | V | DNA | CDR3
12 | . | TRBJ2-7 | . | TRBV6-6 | TGTGCCAGCAGTCCCTCGACCTACGAGCAGTACTTC | CASSPSTYEQYF
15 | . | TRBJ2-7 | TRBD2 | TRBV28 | TGTGCCAGCACCATAGGCGGCGGGAGGGTCTACGAGCAGTACTTC | CASTIGGGRVYEQYF
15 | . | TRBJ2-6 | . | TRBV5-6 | TGTGCCAGCACCGCGAGGGAAACTGGGGCCAACGTCCTGACTTTC | CASTARETGANVLTF
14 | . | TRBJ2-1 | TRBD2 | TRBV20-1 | TGCAGTGCTAAACTAGCGGGAGCCGGCGATGAGCAGTTCTTC | CSAKLAGAGDEQFF
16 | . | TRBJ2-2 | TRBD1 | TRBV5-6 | TGTGCCAGCAGCGGGTGGGACAGGTCGAACACCGGGGAGCTGTTTTTT | CASSGWDRSNTGELFF
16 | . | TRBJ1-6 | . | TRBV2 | TGTGCCAGTAGGTTAGAGGACCGCCCGGGAGATTCACCCCTCCACTTT | CASRLEDRPGDSPLHF
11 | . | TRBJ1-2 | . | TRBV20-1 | TGCAGTCACAGGTTAGAAGAAGGCTACACCTTC | CSHRLEEGYTF
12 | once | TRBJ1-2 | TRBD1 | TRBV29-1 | TGCAGCGTTGCGGAGACAGGGGACGGCTACACCTTC | CSVAETGDGYTF
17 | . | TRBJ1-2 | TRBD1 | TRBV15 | TGTGCCACCAGCAGAACTCCGGGACAGGCAAATAACTATGGCTACACCTTC | CATSRTPGQANNYGYTF
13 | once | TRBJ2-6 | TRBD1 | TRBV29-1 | TGCAGCGTTGTAATGGGACAGCCCAACGTCCTGACTTTC | CSVVMGQPNVLTF
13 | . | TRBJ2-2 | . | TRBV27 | TGTGCCAGCAGTTTGGAGATCGGCGGGGAGCTGTTTTTT | CASSLEIGGELFF
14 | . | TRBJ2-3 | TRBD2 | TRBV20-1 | TGCAGTGGAAGAGCGGGAGGGCCGGGGGATACGCAGTATTTT | CSGRAGGPGDTQYF
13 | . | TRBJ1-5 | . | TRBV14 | TGTGCCAGCAGCCACGGGCTTTTTCAGCCCCAGCATTTT | CASSHGLFQPQHF
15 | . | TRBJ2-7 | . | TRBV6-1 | TGTGCCAGCAGGCCTCAGAGCGATATAACCTACGAGCAGTACTTC | CASRPQSDITYEQYF
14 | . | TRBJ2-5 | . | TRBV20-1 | TGCAGTGCTCGCCCCGATACAGGGCCAGAGACCCAGTACTTC | CSARPDTGPETQYF
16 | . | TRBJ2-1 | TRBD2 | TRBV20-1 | TGCAGTGCTAGAGGTGCTGGCGGGAGCTACTACAATGAGCAGTTCTTC | CSARGAGGSYYNEQFF
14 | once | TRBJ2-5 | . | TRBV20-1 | TGCAGTGCTCGAATAGCGGAGATTAAGGAGACCCAGTACTTC | CSARIAEIKETQYF
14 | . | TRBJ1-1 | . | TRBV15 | TGTGCCACCAGCAGAGATTACGCGACAACTGAAGCTTTCTTT | CATSRDYATTEAFF
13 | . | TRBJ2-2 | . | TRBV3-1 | TGTGCCAGCAGCCTACGGCCCACCGGGGAGCTGTTTTTT | CASSLRPTGELFF
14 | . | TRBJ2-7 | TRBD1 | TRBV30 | TGTGCCTGCACTGGGACAGGGGTTTCCTACGAGCAGTACTTC | CACTGTGVSYEQYF
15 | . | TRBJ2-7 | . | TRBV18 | TGTGCCAGCTCACCTCCAGACAGGTACTCCTACGAGCAGTACTTC | CASSPPDRYSYEQYF
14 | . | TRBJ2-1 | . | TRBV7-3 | TGTGCCAGCAGCTTAGCTGGGGAGCTTCGAGGGCAGTTCTTC | CASSLAGELRGQFF
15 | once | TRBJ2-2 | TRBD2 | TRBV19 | TGTGCCAGTAAGACTAGCGACGCGAACACCGGGGAGCTGTTTTTT | CASKTSDANTGELFF
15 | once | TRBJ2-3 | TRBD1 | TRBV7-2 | TGTGCCAGCAGCCCACAGGGGGACGGCACAGATACGCAGTATTTT | CASSPQGDGTDTQYF
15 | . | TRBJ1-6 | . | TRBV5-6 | TGTGCCAGCAGCTTGGATACGGTACTCAATTCACCCCTCCACTTT | CASSLDTVLNSPLHF
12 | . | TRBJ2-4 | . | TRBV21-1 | TGTGCCAGCAGCAAAGAAGGCCGGGGGCAGTACTTC | CASSKEGRGQYF
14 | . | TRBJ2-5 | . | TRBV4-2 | TGTGCCAGCAGCCAAGATCTGGGCAGGGGGACCCAGTACTTC | CASSQDLGRGTQYF
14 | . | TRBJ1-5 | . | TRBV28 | TGTGCCGGTCGGACGCTGGGGGACAATCAGCCCCAGCATTTT | CAGRTLGDNQPQHF
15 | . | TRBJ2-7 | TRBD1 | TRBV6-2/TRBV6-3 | TGTGCCAGCAGTAACCGGGACAGGGGCTTCCACGAGCAGTACTTC | CASSNRDRGFHEQYF
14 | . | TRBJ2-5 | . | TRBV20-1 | TGCAGTGCTAGTTCGGGCATCAACCAAGAGACCCAGTACTTC | CSASSGINQETQYF
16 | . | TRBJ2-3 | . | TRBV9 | TGTGCCAGCAGCGTAGGACCGAGGACAGGCACAGATACGCAGTATTTT | CASSVGPRTGTDTQYF
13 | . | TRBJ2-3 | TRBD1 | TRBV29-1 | TGCAGCGTGGCAAGGGGGCCGGGAGATACGCAGTATTTT | CSVARGPGDTQYF
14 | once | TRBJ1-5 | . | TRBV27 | TGTGCCAGCAGTGCGGGCCTTAGCAATCAGCCCCAGCATTTT | CASSAGLSNQPQHF
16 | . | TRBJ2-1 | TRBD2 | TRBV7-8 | TGTGCCAGCAGCTACCCTAGCGGGGAGATAGGCAATGAGCAGTTCTTC | CASSYPSGEIGNEQFF
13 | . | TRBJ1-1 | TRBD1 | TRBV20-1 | TGCAGTGCCTGGGACAGGGGTTATCCTGAAGCTTTCTTT | CSAWDRGYPEAFF
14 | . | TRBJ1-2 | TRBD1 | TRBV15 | TGTGCCACCAGCAGAGCACTACAGGGGGTTGGCTACACCTTC | CATSRALQGVGYTF
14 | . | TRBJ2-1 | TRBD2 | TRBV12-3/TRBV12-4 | TGTGCCAGCAGGGCGGGAGGGCCTATAAATGAGCAGTTCTTC | CASRAGGPINEQFF
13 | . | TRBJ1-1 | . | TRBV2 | TGTGCCAGCCGCCTGGACAGCCAATTGGGGGCTTTCTTT | CASRLDSQLGAFF
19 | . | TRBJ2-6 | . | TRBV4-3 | TGCGCCAGCAGACAAAGCACAGGGTCGACTTTAACTGGGGCCAACGTCCTGACTTTC | CASRQSTGSTLTGANVLTF
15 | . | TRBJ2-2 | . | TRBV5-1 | TGCGCCAGCAGCTTGGACGGCAGAAGGGCCGGGGAGCTGTTTTTT | CASSLDGRRAGELFF
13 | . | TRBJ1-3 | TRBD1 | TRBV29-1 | TGCAGCGCCCGGACAGGGGTTGGAAACACCATATATTTT | CSARTGVGNTIYF